This T cell receptor (beta chain) was recorded in a study of radiotherapy plus CTLA-4 blockade in lung cancer. Turning to the study itself: Across the patients, objective responses occurred in approximately 19%, and disease control in roughly 31%. Study-level findings and limits: Early clone dynamics of blood T cells, plus interferon-beta, reportedly predicted response best. Clones derived from tumor TCRs expanded in blood after radiotherapy plus ipilimumab.

TCRdb keeps only in-frame clones here, not all; method: immunoSEQ multiplex PCR. The data hold more than 55,000 clones, with roughly 79% observed a single time. Patients with chemo-refractory metastatic non-small-cell lung cancer received focal radiation plus CTLA-4 blockade with ipilimumab. The CDR3 is 14 residues long. The germline V gene has CDR1 LGHNA and CDR2 YSLEER. The trim removed 4 bases at V and 11 bases at J, leaving 13 bases unmatched. Concerning this clone itself: As yet, its antigen is unknown.

This receptor was obtained from a human donor with non-small cell lung cancer whose response to radiotherapy plus ipilimumab could not be evaluated. Sequenced here: peripheral blood, sampled from a patient treated with radiotherapy plus ipilimumab. This rearrangement joins TRBV4-3 to TRBJ2-5; TRBD1 matches 7 bases. CDR3 in DNA: TGCGCCAGCAGCCTCAATTTACGACAGGGAGAGCAGTACTTC. Translation gives CASSLNLRQGEQYF.